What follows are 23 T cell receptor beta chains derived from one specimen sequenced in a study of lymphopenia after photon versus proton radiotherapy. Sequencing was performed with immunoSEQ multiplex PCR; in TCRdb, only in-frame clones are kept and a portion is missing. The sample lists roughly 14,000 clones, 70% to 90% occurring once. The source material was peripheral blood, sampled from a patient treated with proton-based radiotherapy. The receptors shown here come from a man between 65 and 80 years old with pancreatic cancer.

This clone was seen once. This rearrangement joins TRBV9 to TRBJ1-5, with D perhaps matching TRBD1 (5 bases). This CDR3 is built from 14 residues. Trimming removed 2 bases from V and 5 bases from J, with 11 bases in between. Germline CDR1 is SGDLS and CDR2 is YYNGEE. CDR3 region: CASSVSQGYQPQHF. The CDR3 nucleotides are TGTGCCAGCAGCGTCAGTCAGGGATATCAGCCCCAGCATTTT.

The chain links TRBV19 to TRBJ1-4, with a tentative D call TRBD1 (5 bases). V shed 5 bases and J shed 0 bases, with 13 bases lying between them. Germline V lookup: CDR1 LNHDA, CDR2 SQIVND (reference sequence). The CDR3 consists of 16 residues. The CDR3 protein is CASSVDKSTTNEKLFF. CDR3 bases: TGTGCCAGTAGTGTGGACAAATCGACAACTAATGAAAAACTGTTTTTT.

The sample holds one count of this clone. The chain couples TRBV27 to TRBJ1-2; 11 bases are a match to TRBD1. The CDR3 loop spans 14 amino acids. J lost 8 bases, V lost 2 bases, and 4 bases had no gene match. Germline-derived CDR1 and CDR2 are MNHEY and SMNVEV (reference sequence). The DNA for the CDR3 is TGTGCCAGCAGTTTAGTGGGACAGGGGGACGGCTACACCTTC. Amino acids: CASSLVGQGDGYTF.

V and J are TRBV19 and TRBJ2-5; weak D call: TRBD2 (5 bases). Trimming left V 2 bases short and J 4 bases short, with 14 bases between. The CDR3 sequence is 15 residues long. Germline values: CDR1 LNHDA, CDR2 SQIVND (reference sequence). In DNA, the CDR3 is TGTGCCAGTAGTATAAGTGATAGCGAAGGAGAGACCCAGTACTTC. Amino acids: CASSISDSEGETQYF. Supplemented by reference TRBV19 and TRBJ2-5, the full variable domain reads DGGITQSPKYLFRKEGQNVTLSCEQNLNHDAMYWYRQDPGQGLRLIYYSQIVNDFQKGDIAEGYSVSREKKESFPLTVTSAQKNPTAFYLCASSISDSEGETQYFGPGTRLLVL.

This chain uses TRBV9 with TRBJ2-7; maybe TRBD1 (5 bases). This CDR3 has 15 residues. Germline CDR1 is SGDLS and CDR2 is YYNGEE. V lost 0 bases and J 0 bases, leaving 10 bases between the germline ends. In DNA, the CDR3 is TGTGCCAGCAGCGTAGGACAGCTTAGCTCCTACGAGCAGTACTTC. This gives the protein CASSVGQLSSYEQYF.

The CDR3 bases are TGCGCCAGCAGCCCCGGAGGTAGCGGGAGGACCATACTGGAGACCCAGTACTTC. Its protein is CASSPGGSGRTILETQYF. The genes are TRBV5-1 and TRBJ2-5, with 10 bases matching TRBD2. V gave up 4 bases and J gave up 5 bases; unmatched junction bases: 17. Germline-derived CDR1 and CDR2 are SGHRS and YFSETQ. The CDR3 has 18 residues.

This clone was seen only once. The CDR3 region is CASSVAPLRQGKMNTEAFF. DNA for the CDR3: TGTGCCAGCAGCGTAGCCCCTCTGAGACAGGGAAAAATGAACACTGAAGCTTTCTTT. This chain joins TRBV9 and TRBJ1-1, with 7 bases that match TRBD1. This CDR3 contains 19 residues. The V gene's germline CDR1 is SGDLS and CDR2 YYNGEE. Trimming at V came to 0 bases and at J to 0 bases, leaving 14 bases not matched to a gene.

CDR3 nucleotides: TGTGCCAGTAGTAGAGGAGCGACAGGGGGGTTTCAGCCCCAGCATTTT. Translating gives CASSRGATGGFQPQHF. This chain joins TRBV19 and TRBJ1-5, with TRBD1 identical over 9 bases. The CDR3 length is 16 residues. V lost 4 bases to trimming and J lost 6 bases; unmatched junction nucleotides: 10. The germline V gene has CDR1 LNHDA and CDR2 SQIVND (reference sequence).

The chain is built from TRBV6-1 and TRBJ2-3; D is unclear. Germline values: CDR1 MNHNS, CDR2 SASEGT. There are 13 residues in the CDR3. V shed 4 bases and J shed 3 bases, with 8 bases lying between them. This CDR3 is CASSALGTDTQYF. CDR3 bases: TGTGCCAGCAGTGCTTTGGGGACAGATACGCAGTATTTT.

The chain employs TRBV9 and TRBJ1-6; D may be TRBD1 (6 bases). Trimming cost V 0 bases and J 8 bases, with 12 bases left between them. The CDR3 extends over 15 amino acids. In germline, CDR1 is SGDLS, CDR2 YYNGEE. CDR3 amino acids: CASSVAPDRDSPLHF. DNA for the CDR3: TGTGCCAGCAGCGTAGCGCCGGACAGAGATTCACCCCTCCACTTT.

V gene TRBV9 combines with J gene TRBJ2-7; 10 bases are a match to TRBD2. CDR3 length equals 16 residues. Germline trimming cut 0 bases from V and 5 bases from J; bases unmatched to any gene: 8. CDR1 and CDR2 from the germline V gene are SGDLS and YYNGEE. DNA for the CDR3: TGTGCCAGCAGCGTAGTAAGCGGGGGGGCCAGAGACGAGCAGTACTTC. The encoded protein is CASSVVSGGARDEQYF.

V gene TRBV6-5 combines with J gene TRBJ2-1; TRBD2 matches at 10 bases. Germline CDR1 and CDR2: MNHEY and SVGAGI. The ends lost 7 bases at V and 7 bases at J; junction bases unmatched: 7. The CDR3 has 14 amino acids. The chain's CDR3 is CASNKRGGRNEQFF. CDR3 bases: TGTGCCAGCAATAAGCGGGGGGGCCGTAATGAGCAGTTCTTC.

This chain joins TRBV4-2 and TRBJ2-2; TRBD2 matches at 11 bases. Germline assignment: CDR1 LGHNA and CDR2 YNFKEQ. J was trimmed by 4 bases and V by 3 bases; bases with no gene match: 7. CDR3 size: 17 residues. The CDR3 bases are TGTGCCAGCAGCCACGGCCTAGCGGGGGGCACCACCGGGGAGCTGTTTTTT. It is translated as CASSHGLAGGTTGELFF.

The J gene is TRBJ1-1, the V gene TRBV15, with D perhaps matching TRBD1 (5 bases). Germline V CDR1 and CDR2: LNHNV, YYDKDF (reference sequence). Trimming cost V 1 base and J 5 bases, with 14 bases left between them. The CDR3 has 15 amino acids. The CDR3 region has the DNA TGTGCCACCAGCAGAGTTTTAGGGACGTGGACTGAAGCTTTCTTT. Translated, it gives CATSRVLGTWTEAFF.

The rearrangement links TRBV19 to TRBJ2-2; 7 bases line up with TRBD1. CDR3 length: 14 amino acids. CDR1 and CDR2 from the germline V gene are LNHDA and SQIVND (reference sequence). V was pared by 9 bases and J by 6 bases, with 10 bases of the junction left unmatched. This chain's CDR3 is CASKTGTAPGELFF. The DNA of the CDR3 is TGTGCCAGCAAAACCGGGACAGCGCCCGGGGAGCTGTTTTTT.

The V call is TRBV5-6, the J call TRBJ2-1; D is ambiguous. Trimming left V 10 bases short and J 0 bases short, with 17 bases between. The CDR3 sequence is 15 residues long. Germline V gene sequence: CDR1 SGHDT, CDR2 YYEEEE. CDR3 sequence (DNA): TGTGCCTGCGCGGCCGCTCGTAGCTCCTACAATGAGCAGTTCTTC. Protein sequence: CACAAARSSYNEQFF.

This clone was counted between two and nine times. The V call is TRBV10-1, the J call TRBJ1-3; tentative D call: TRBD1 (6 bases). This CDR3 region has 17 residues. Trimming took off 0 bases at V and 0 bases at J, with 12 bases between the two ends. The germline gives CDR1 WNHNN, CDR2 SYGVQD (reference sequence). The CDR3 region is CASSESTTGRSGNTIYF. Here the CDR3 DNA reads TGCGCCAGCAGTGAGTCAACGACAGGCCGCTCTGGAAACACCATATATTTT.

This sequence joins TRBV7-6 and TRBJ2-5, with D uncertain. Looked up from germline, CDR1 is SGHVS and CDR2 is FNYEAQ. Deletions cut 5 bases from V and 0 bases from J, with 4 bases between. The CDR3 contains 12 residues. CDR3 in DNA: TGTGCCAGCAGCCGCTACCAAGAGACCCAGTACTTC. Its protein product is CASSRYQETQYF. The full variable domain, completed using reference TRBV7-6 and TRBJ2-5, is GAGVSQSPRYKVTKRGQDVALRCDPISGHVSLYWYRQALGQGPEFLTYFNYEAQQDKSGLPNDRFSAERPEGSISTLTIQRTEQRDSAMYRCASSRYQETQYFGPGTRLLVL.

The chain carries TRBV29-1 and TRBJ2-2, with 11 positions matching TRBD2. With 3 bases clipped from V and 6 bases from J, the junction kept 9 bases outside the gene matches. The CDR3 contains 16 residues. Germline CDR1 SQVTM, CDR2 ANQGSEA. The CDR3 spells CSVDSGSGRASGELFF. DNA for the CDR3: TGCAGCGTTGATTCGGGTAGCGGGAGGGCCTCCGGGGAGCTGTTTTTT.

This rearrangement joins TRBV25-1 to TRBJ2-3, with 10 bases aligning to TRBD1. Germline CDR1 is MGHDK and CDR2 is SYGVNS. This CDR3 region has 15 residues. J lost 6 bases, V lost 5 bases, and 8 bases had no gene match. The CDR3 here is CASSRDRGGSDTQYF. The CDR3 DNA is TGTGCCAGCAGTAGGGACAGGGGAGGGTCGGATACGCAGTATTTT.

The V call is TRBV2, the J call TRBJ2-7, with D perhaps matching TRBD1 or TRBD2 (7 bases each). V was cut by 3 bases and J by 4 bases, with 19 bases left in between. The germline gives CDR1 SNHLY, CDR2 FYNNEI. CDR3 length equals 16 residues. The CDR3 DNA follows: TGTGCCAGCAGTGAGAGGGAGGGCACAGGGGTATACGAGCAGTACTTC. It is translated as CASSEREGTGVYEQYF.

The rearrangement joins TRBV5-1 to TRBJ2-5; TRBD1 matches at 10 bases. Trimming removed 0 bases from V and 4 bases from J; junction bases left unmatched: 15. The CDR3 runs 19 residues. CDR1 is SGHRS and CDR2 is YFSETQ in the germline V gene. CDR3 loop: CASSLAAGTGVGSRETQYF. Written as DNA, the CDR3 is TGCGCCAGCAGCTTGGCCGCAGGGACAGGGGTTGGTAGTAGAGAGACCCAGTACTTC.

CDR3 nucleotide sequence: TGTGCCAGCTCACCACCATCGTACTACGAGCAGTACTTC. It yields the protein CASSPPSYYEQYF. This rearrangement joins TRBV18 to TRBJ2-5, with D unclear. The J call may be in error: the DNA end matches TRBJ2-7 better. Germline assignment: CDR1 KGHSH and CDR2 LQKENI. The CDR3 extends over 13 amino acids.